The 10 T cell receptor beta chains reported below all come from one sample, sequenced in a study of CD8 T cells in ankylosing spondylitis. Their antigen targets remain unknown. Study-level results: Blood of patients with ankylosing spondylitis appeared to be characterized by a TCR beta motif of eight highly homologous variants.

TCRdb itself ran the 5' RACE reads through MiXCR, one entry per CDR3 protein. The sample consists of about 540,000 distinct CDR3 sequences, about 12% of them appearing once. Sequenced: blood, either unsorted or a sorted T cell fraction (not recorded which). The receptors stem from a male donor with ankylosing spondylitis.

The chain is built from TRBV15 and TRBJ2-7; D ambiguous. The length of the CDR3 is 14 residues. Trimming pared 3 bases from V and 0 bases from J, leaving 9 bases between. Germline loops: CDR1 LNHNV, CDR2 YYDKDF (reference sequence). Here the CDR3 DNA reads TGTGCCACCAGCAGCTCCAGGAACTCCTACGAGCAGTACTTC. As protein: CATSSSRNSYEQYF.

The rearrangement joins TRBV15 to TRBJ1-1; 9 bases map to TRBD1. V shed 0 bases, J shed 5 bases, and the junction held 4 bases outside the gene matches. Germline CDR1 is LNHNV and CDR2 is YYDKDF (reference sequence). This CDR3 spans 15 amino acids. CDR3 protein: CATSREQGAQTEAFF. The CDR3 DNA reads TGTGCCACCAGCAGAGAACAGGGGGCGCAAACTGAAGCTTTCTTT.

This clonotype has only a few counts. The CDR3 nucleotides are TGCAGTGCTACCCTCAGGGCAGGGGGGACTGAAGCTTTCTTT. Its translation is CSATLRAGGTEAFF. The chain recombines TRBV20-1 with TRBJ1-1; TRBD1 aligns across 7 bases. Germline V gives CDR1 DFQATT, CDR2 SNEGSKA (reference sequence). V lost 4 bases and J lost 5; bases outside the gene matches: 10. The CDR3 runs 14 residues.

The chain couples TRBV11-2 to TRBJ2-7; D is perhaps TRBD2 (5 bases). V lost 5 bases and J 3 bases, leaving 17 bases between the germline ends. This CDR3 is 15 amino acids long. CDR1 is SGHAT and CDR2 is FQNNGV in the germline V gene. The CDR3 spells CASSPGVGALYEQYF. CDR3 in DNA: TGTGCCAGCAGCCCCGGTGTGGGAGCGCTCTACGAGCAGTACTTC. Drawing the rest from reference TRBV11-2 and TRBJ2-7, the complete variable domain is EAGVAQSPRYKIIEKRQSVAFWCNPISGHATLYWYQQILGQGPKLLIQFQNNGVVDDSQLPKDRFSAERLKGVDSTLKIQPAKLEDSAVYLCASSPGVGALYEQYFGPGTRLTVT.

The rearrangement uses TRBV20-1 and TRBJ2-7; D gene unclear. V lost 0 bases and J lost 6, with 15 bases in between. From germline, CDR1 is DFQATT and CDR2 SNEGSKA (reference sequence). This CDR3 is 14 amino acids long. CDR3 loop: CSARDRQAPGEQYF. The CDR3 DNA reads TGCAGTGCTAGAGACAGGCAGGCGCCCGGCGAGCAGTACTTC.

The chain joins TRBV18 to TRBJ2-1; the D gene is possibly TRBD1 (5 bases). Trimming took 3 bases from V and 2 from J, leaving 11 bases between them. Per germline, CDR1 KGHSH and CDR2 LQKENI. The length of the CDR3 is 15 residues. CDR3 in DNA: TGTGCCAGCTCACCGCAGGGTGGGGCCTACAATGAGCAGTTCTTC. Translating gives CASSPQGGAYNEQFF. Full variable domain (outside the CDR3, taken from reference TRBV18 and TRBJ2-1): NAGVMQNPRHLVRRRGQEARLRCSPMKGHSHVYWYRQLPEEGLKFMVYLQKENIIDESGMPKERFSAEFPKEGPSILRIQQVVRGDSAAYFCASSPQGGAYNEQFFGPGTRLTVL.

The chain uses TRBV19 and TRBJ1-1; D possibly corresponds to TRBD1 (6 bases). This CDR3 is built from 14 residues. Trimming took off 5 bases at V and 6 bases at J, with 16 bases between the two ends. Per the germline V gene, CDR1 is LNHDA and CDR2 is SQIVND (reference sequence). CDR3 sequence reads: CASSFQTGRAEAFF. In DNA, the CDR3 is TGTGCCAGTAGTTTTCAAACAGGGAGGGCTGAAGCTTTCTTT.

This clonotype was detected only a few times. The V call is TRBV10-3, the J call TRBJ2-7; 10 bases match TRBD2. This CDR3 comprises 16 residues. CDR1 and CDR2 from the germline V gene are ENHRY and SYGVKD. After removal of 2 bases from V and 5 bases from J, the junction contained 9 bases not matched to a gene. CDR3 loop: CAISEALAGVYDEQYF. CDR3 DNA: TGTGCCATCAGTGAGGCCCTAGCGGGAGTGTACGACGAGCAGTACTTC.

This clonotype showed up many times. The chain has TRBV7-2 and TRBJ2-4; no firm D call. Germline V CDR1 and CDR2: SGHTA, FQGNSA. This CDR3 has 14 amino acids. V was shortened by 4 bases and J by 7 bases, with 14 bases between the two germline ends. The chain's CDR3 is CASSSGLLRNIQYF. CDR3 DNA sequence: TGTGCCAGCAGCTCCGGCCTTCTACGGAACATTCAGTACTTC.

The V call is TRBV29-1, the J call TRBJ2-3; D unresolved. The V and J ends lost 4 bases and 6 bases respectively, with 5 bases between them. The germline CDR1 and CDR2 sequences are SQVTM and ANQGSEA. The CDR3 is made up of 10 amino acids. The CDR3 bases are TGCAGCGTTGGCCCCGATACGCAGTATTTT. Its translation: CSVGPDTQYF.